The source of this TCR beta chain is a study of T-cell memory formation after mild COVID-19 (dated by TCRdb to 2020 to 2022). The study in broad terms: Most TCR sequence clusters were specific to one of the two donors. In a couple of donors, T-cell clones that expanded and contracted after mild COVID-19 were followed by sequencing TCRalpha and TCRbeta repertoires longitudinally. Two young, previously healthy adult volunteers, one female and one male, were included in the cohort. The paper's findings and limits, for the study overall: Some responding clones were found in pre-infection memory, which suggests that pre-existing cross-reactive memory T cells took part in the SARS-CoV-2 response. Balanced CD4/CD8 phenotypes were observed for clones contracting from day 15 to 85, whereas a bias towards CD4+ was observed for a second wave of clones expanding from day 15 to 37. Contracting CD4+ clones turned up mainly in the CM and EM memory subsets, whereas EMRA was where CD8+ clones were enriched. The second-wave clones that peaked on day 37 were not confirmed to be SARS-CoV-2 specific. Only a couple of mild cases were covered in the study, and larger cohorts including severe cases with pre-infection samples were considered necessary.

A distance of 19 bases separates the germline ends of V and J, which lose 2 bases and 4 bases respectively. From the cysteine through the phenylalanine, the CDR3 covers 17 amino acids. Only CDR3 DNA remains: 51 bases, in frame from the first base. Ficoll-Paque density gradient centrifugation was the method used to isolate PBMCs. In regard to this clonotype: No cognate antigen has been identified for it. No much larger clone is present one base from it, and per-base qualities are unavailable.

Reads for this sample came from an Illumina NovaSeq 6000. TCRalpha and TCRbeta cDNA libraries were constructed by 5'RACE with constant-segment primers, with sample barcodes and unique molecular identifiers being introduced. Trizol reagent was used to extract RNA from every sample. Library amplification was performed in two PCR steps, and a second sample barcode and Illumina TruSeq adapters were introduced in the second step. Sequencing of libraries was performed on an Illumina NovaSeq with 2 x 150 bp paired-end reads. The paper's processing steps were these. Demultiplexing of reads and collapsing into UMI-guided consensus sequences were performed with migec v1.2.7. Using mixcr v2.1.11, UMI consensuses were aligned to TRA and TRB V and J templates and then assembled into clonotypes. Expanded or contracted clonotypes were those called significant by both edgeR and NoisET, with noise models trained on biological replicates. For edgeR calls, the thresholds were a false discovery rate-adjusted p below 0.01 and a log2 fold-change of 1. As an exploratory analysis of dynamics, max-normalized trajectories of the 1000 most abundant clonotypes were examined with PCA combined with hierarchical clustering. Separately sequenced CD4+ and CD8+ repertoires were used to assign a CD4 or CD8 phenotype to each responding clone. TCRdb handled the public reads itself, with Q25 trimming in fastp and clone calling in MiXCR, and kept productive beta chains. Entries are consolidated by CDR3 protein sequence, retaining the most common genes and DNA. The V and J calls were determined by TCRdb, not by the authors. This sample has about 180,000 distinct CDR3 sequences in its table, and roughly 17% of those were observed once. The ten most abundant clones make up about 2% of the sample.

The TCR originated in an adult woman who had mild COVID-19 (a few samples of this study predate the infection). The sample titles of this study are shuffled in the database, so cell type and time point are left out; the donor was told from shared clones. Sequenced material: PBMCs or a T cell subset sorted from them (not recorded which). Recombination linked TRBV12-3 or TRBV12-4 to TRBJ2-3; perhaps TRBD2 is the D gene, with 7 bases matching. The CDR3 has the sequence CASSLFLGGGAPDTQYF. The DNA reads TGTGCCAGCAGTTTATTCCTGGGAGGGGGGGCCCCAGATACGCAGTATTTT.